These 23 T cell receptor beta chains were sequenced from one sample in a study of post-analysis software for immune sequencing data. Overall study findings and caveats: The five TRBV segments detected at higher frequency in patients than in controls included TRBV5-6, TRBV5-1 and TRBV20-1.

TCR beta cDNA libraries included unique molecular identifiers. TCRdb used MiXCR to reprocess the PCR reads, holding one entry per CDR3 protein. The table shows hundreds of thousands of distinct CDR3 sequences, with roughly 29% occurring only once. These receptors are not linked to any known antigen. Sequencing used blood. These receptors were collected from a girl aged 5 to 17 with multiple sclerosis.

This CDR3 is CATSSPATSGVLNEQFF. The CDR3 nucleotides read TGTGCCACCAGCAGCCCCGCGACTAGCGGGGTATTGAATGAGCAGTTCTTC. V gene TRBV15 combines with J gene TRBJ2-1; 11 positions match TRBD2. Germline trimming cut 3 bases from V and 7 bases from J; bases unmatched to any gene: 11. Germline CDR1 and CDR2: LNHNV and YYDKDF (reference sequence). The CDR3 loop spans 17 amino acids.

This clonotype was detected ten times or more. The rearrangement uses TRBV20-1 and TRBJ2-3, with D maybe TRBD2 (6 bases). The ends were cut back, 1 base at V and 4 bases at J, with 9 bases in the middle. The germline gives CDR1 DFQATT, CDR2 SNEGSKA (reference sequence). This CDR3 has 13 residues. CDR3 loop: CSARGVAADTQYF. CDR3 bases: TGCAGTGCTAGAGGGGTAGCGGCAGATACGCAGTATTTT.

The chain links TRBV6-1 to TRBJ1-2, with TRBD1 as a possible D gene (6 bases). Per the germline V gene, CDR1 is MNHNS and CDR2 is SASEGT. Trimming cost V 3 bases and J 8 bases, with 19 bases left between them. The CDR3 contains 15 residues. CDR3 in DNA: TGTGCCAGCAGTGATTTTATGAGGGGGGCGATCGGCTACACCTTC. Its translation: CASSDFMRGAIGYTF.

A few counts support this clonotype. This sequence joins TRBV5-1 and TRBJ2-1; 9 positions match TRBD2. The CDR3 runs 15 residues. V was pared by 7 bases and J by 0 bases, with 5 bases of the junction left unmatched. Germline CDR1 SGHRS, CDR2 YFSETQ. This chain's CDR3 is CASGLARSSYNEQFF. DNA for the CDR3: TGCGCCAGCGGACTAGCGCGTTCCTCCTACAATGAGCAGTTCTTC.

V and J are TRBV6-2 or TRBV6-3 and TRBJ2-1; TRBD2 aligns across 10 bases. The V gene end was trimmed by 2 bases and the J gene end by 4 bases; junction bases not matched to a gene: 8. The V gene's germline CDR1 is MNHEY and CDR2 SVGEGT. CDR3 length: 17 amino acids. This CDR3 reads CASSYPLGSGRYNEQFF. The CDR3 nucleotides read TGTGCCAGCAGTTACCCTTTGGGTAGCGGGAGGTACAATGAGCAGTTCTTC.

The V call is TRBV29-1, the J call TRBJ2-3; D gene ambiguous. V dropped 7 bases and J dropped 6 bases, with 11 bases sitting between them. CDR1 is SQVTM and CDR2 is ANQGSEA in the germline V gene. This CDR3 region has 11 residues. The CDR3 sequence is CSGRNEDTQYF. The CDR3 region has the DNA TGCAGCGGGCGGAACGAGGATACGCAGTATTTT.

This clonotype was observed a few times. This chain uses TRBV20-1 with TRBJ2-3; the D call may be TRBD1 or TRBD2 (5 bases each). Germline CDR1 DFQATT, CDR2 SNEGSKA (reference sequence). The CDR3 runs 11 residues. The CDR3 spells CSPGTTDTQYF. CDR3 sequence (DNA): TGCAGCCCAGGGACCACAGATACGCAGTATTTT.

The chain links TRBV6-2 or TRBV6-3 to TRBJ2-7; D is uncertain. Trimming took 0 bases from V and 0 from J, leaving 6 bases between them. CDR3 length: 14 amino acids. Germline V lookup: CDR1 MNHEY, CDR2 SVGEGT. The CDR3 nucleotides are TGTGCCAGCAGTTACTCGGCAGCCTCCTACGAGCAGTACTTC. This codes for CASSYSAASYEQYF.

This chain uses TRBV7-9 with TRBJ1-1; possibly TRBD1 for D (6 bases). Germline values: CDR1 SEHNR, CDR2 FQNEAQ (reference sequence). This CDR3 contains 16 residues. The germline V and J ends were trimmed by 5 bases and 0 bases, with 16 bases remaining between them. CDR3 protein: CASSPVGGDLNTEAFF. The CDR3 DNA is TGTGCCAGCAGCCCAGTCGGGGGCGACTTGAACACTGAAGCTTTCTTT.

This rearrangement joins TRBV20-1 to TRBJ2-1, with 11 bases lining up with TRBD2. The CDR3 totals 15 residues. From germline, CDR1 is DFQATT and CDR2 SNEGSKA (reference sequence). Trimming at V came to 6 bases and at J to 4 bases, leaving 8 bases not matched to a gene. CDR3 coding DNA: TGCAGTGCCTGGAGACTAGCGGGACGATACAATGAGCAGTTCTTC. Translated, it gives CSAWRLAGRYNEQFF.

This sequence joins TRBV6-6 and TRBJ2-1; 10 bases agree with TRBD1. The CDR3 has 17 amino acids. Germline CDR1 reads MNHNY; CDR2 reads SVGAGI (reference sequence). Losses at the gene ends were 11 bases for V and 0 bases for J; bases not matched to a gene: 13. The CDR3 loop reads CAGSGTGARSSYNEQFF. The DNA of the CDR3 is TGTGCCGGGTCCGGGACAGGGGCCAGGAGCTCCTACAATGAGCAGTTCTTC.

This clonotype turned up a few times. The rearrangement joins TRBV5-1 to TRBJ2-3; D is undetermined. This CDR3 has 15 residues. V lost 1 base and J lost 0, with 9 bases in between. The V gene's germline CDR1 is SGHRS and CDR2 YFSETQ. In nucleotides, the CDR3 is TGCGCCAGCAGCTTGCGCTACCCGAGCACAGATACGCAGTATTTT. The encoded protein is CASSLRYPSTDTQYF.

This clonotype was observed a few times. This chain links TRBV6-1 with TRBJ2-7, with D possibly being TRBD1 or TRBD2 (5 bases each). Germline lookup yields CDR1 MNHNS and CDR2 SASEGT. Trimming removed 7 bases at V and 6 bases at J, with 13 bases between. CDR3 length: 12 residues. In DNA form, the CDR3 reads TGTGCCAGCATCGGGACCGTCGCCGAGCAGTACTTC. It translates to CASIGTVAEQYF.

A few counts support this clonotype. This chain links TRBV29-1 with TRBJ2-2; possibly TRBD1 for D (6 bases). This CDR3 comprises 12 residues. Trimming cost V 4 bases and J 4 bases, with 7 bases left between them. CDR1 is SQVTM and CDR2 is ANQGSEA in the germline V gene. The CDR3 DNA is TGCAGCGTTGGGGGGCGCACCGGGGAGCTGTTTTTT. Amino acids: CSVGGRTGELFF.

This clonotype was seen more than once but under ten times. J is TRBJ2-4 and V is TRBV7-8; TRBD1 matches 7 bases. The CDR3 is made up of 16 amino acids. Germline assignment: CDR1 SGHVS and CDR2 FQNEAQ. V lost 2 bases to trimming and J lost 15 bases; unmatched junction nucleotides: 19. In DNA, the CDR3 is TGTGCCAGCAGCTTAACGGGACAGAGGTTATCTGGTCTGCGGTACTTC. Translation gives CASSLTGQRLSGLRYF. The full variable domain, in which reference TRBV7-8 and TRBJ2-4 provide the parts outside the CDR3, is GAGVSQSPRYKVAKRGQDVALRCDPISGHVSLFWYQQALGQGPEFLTYFQNEAQLDKSGLPSDRFFAERPEGSVSTLKIQRTQQEDSAVYLCASSLTGQRLSGLRYFGAGTRLSVL.

V usage is TRBV2 and J usage is TRBJ1-1; 9 bases align to TRBD1. Germline lookup yields CDR1 SNHLY and CDR2 FYNNEI. The junction had 14 bases not matched to a gene; V was cut back by 11 bases and J by 4 bases. CDR3 length: 15 amino acids. The CDR3 sequence: CAGGSQGAVGTEAFF. The CDR3 DNA is TGTGCCGGAGGTTCACAGGGGGCGGTAGGCACTGAAGCTTTCTTT.

This clonotype was seen many times. This chain connects TRBV20-1 to TRBJ2-1; possible D gene TRBD1, 7 bases. The CDR3 length is 12 residues. V was cut by 5 bases and J by 10 bases, with 15 bases left in between. Germline CDR1 DFQATT, CDR2 SNEGSKA (reference sequence). CDR3 in DNA: TGCAGTGCTCCCGACAGGGAGGACGAGCAGTTCTTC. It codes for CSAPDREDEQFF.

A few counts support this clonotype. V is TRBV9 and J is TRBJ2-3; 10 bases align to TRBD2. The CDR3 length is 19 residues. V shed 3 bases and J 6 bases; nucleotides not matched to a gene: 19. Germline loops: CDR1 SGDLS, CDR2 YYNGEE. CDR3 DNA: TGTGCCAGCAGCGGTACCCTAGCCGGGAGCGGGAGGGCCCTTGATACGCAGTATTTT. Protein sequence: CASSGTLAGSGRALDTQYF.

The chain joins TRBV29-1 to TRBJ2-1; D remains unclear. Germline lookup yields CDR1 SQVTM and CDR2 ANQGSEA. Deletions cut 3 bases from V and 13 bases from J, with 25 bases between. There are 15 residues in the CDR3. The CDR3 sequence: CSVDGFRTHQETQFF. Here the CDR3 DNA reads TGCAGCGTTGACGGTTTTAGGACGCACCAAGAGACCCAGTTCTTC.

This chain links TRBV5-1 with TRBJ2-1; D is undetermined. CDR3 length: 13 residues. CDR1 and CDR2 (germline): SGHRS, YFSETQ. The ends were cut back, 2 bases at V and 3 bases at J, with 6 bases in the middle. CDR3 region: CASSFPLYNEQFF. The CDR3 coding sequence is TGCGCCAGCAGCTTCCCCCTCTACAATGAGCAGTTCTTC.

The gene calls are TRBV6-2 or TRBV6-3 and TRBJ1-1; D gene ambiguous. V was shortened by 6 bases and J by 5 bases, with 10 bases between the two germline ends. The length of the CDR3 is 12 residues. Germline CDR1 reads MNHEY; CDR2 reads SVGEGT. As DNA, the CDR3 is TGTGCCAGCAGACGACTCTTGACTGAAGCTTTCTTT. It encodes CASRRLLTEAFF.

This clonotype was seen more than once but under ten times. The chain couples TRBV6-6 to TRBJ1-6, with TRBD1 identical over 8 bases. The CDR3 consists of 16 residues. After removal of 11 bases from V and 0 bases from J, the junction contained 9 bases not matched to a gene. Germline V CDR1 and CDR2: MNHNY, SVGAGI (reference sequence). The CDR3 bases are TGTGCCGCTCGGGACAGGCGGAGCTCCTATAATTCACCCCTCCACTTT. Its translation is CAARDRRSSYNSPLHF.

This clonotype was seen just once. A read error is possible here, since a much larger clone lies one base away. V gene TRBV7-2 combines with J gene TRBJ2-6; D unclear. The CDR3 is 12 amino acids. Germline CDR1 reads SGHTA; CDR2 reads FQGNSA. The CDR3 region has the DNA TGTGCCAGCAGATACTTTAAGAACGTCCGGACTTTC. This codes for CASRYFKNVRTF.